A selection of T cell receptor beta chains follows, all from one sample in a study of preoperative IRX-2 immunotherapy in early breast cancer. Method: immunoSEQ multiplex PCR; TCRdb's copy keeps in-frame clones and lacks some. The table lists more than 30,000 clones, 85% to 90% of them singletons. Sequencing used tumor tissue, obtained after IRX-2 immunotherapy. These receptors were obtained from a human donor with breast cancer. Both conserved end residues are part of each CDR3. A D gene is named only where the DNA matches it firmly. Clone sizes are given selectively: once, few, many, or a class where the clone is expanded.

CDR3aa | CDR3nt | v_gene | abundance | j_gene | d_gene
CASSQVLNTEAFF | TGCGCCAGCAGCCAAGTCCTTAACACTGAAGCTTTCTTT | TRBV1 | once | TRBJ1-1 | .
CASSSRDGVYDEQFF | TGTGCCAGCAGCTCGAGGGACGGGGTCTACGATGAGCAGTTCTTC | TRBV7-6 | . | TRBJ2-1 | .
CASSLHLNPTETYGYTF | TGTGCCAGCAGCTTACATCTGAACCCGACAGAAACCTATGGCTACACCTTC | TRBV11-3 | once | TRBJ1-2 | .
CASSLQNEGPYQETQYF | TGTGCCAGCAGCTTGCAGAACGAAGGACCGTACCAAGAGACCCAGTACTTC | TRBV11-3 | . | TRBJ2-5 | .
CASSYSIPWVGTQYF | TGTGCCAGCAGTTACTCGATACCATGGGTAGGCACGCAGTATTTT | TRBV6-8 | . | TRBJ2-3 | .
CAIMIAGNTDTQYF | TGTGCCATCATGATAGCGGGGAACACAGATACGCAGTATTTT | TRBV6-4 | . | TRBJ2-3 | TRBD2
CASSYSNRPNTEAFF | TGTGCCAGCAGTTACTCGAACAGACCGAACACTGAAGCTTTCTTT | TRBV6-8 | . | TRBJ1-1 | .
CASSSTGAVQPQHF | TGTGCCAGCAGTTCCACGGGGGCTGTTCAGCCCCAGCATTTT | TRBV28 | . | TRBJ1-5 | .
CASSLASGRNFGNEQFF | TGTGCCAGCAGCTTAGCTAGCGGGAGGAATTTTGGCAATGAGCAGTTCTTC | TRBV7-6 | . | TRBJ2-1 | TRBD2
CASSQDSGQYNSPLHF | TGTGCCAGCAGCCAAGATTCGGGACAGTATAATTCACCCCTCCACTTT | TRBV7-4 | . | TRBJ1-6 | TRBD1
CASSMTGGQETQYF | TGTGCCAGCAGCATGACAGGGGGTCAAGAGACCCAGTACTTC | TRBV11-3 | once | TRBJ2-5 | TRBD1
CASRHRDSPTFF | TGTGCCAGCAGACACAGAGACAGCCCGACGTTCTTC | TRBV6-8 | . | TRBJ2-1 | .
CASSLVGAGAPYNEQFF | TGTGCCAGCAGCTTGGTCGGCGCGGGGGCACCCTACAATGAGCAGTTCTTC | TRBV11-3 | . | TRBJ2-1 | .
CASSVRGAGVLSTDTQYF | TGTGCCAGCAGTGTCAGGGGAGCGGGAGTCCTTAGCACAGATACGCAGTATTTT | TRBV6-8 | . | TRBJ2-3 | TRBD2
CASRTGAGAQFF | TGTGCCAGCAGGACCGGTGCGGGAGCGCAGTTCTTC | TRBV6-8 | . | TRBJ2-1 | TRBD2
CAWSSRGGGFGNTIYF | TGTGCCTGGAGTTCTCGGGGAGGCGGTTTTGGAAACACCATATATTTT | TRBV30 | . | TRBJ1-3 | .
CAWTTQGRETQYF | TGTGCCTGGACTACACAGGGGAGGGAGACCCAGTACTTC | TRBV30 | once | TRBJ2-5 | .
CASSPGQPFVTEAFF | TGCGCCAGCAGCCCGGGACAGCCGTTCGTAACTGAAGCTTTCTTT | TRBV23-1 | . | TRBJ1-1 | TRBD1
CSVGPGQAMNTEAFF | TGCAGCGTCGGACCGGGACAGGCGATGAACACTGAAGCTTTCTTT | TRBV29-1 | . | TRBJ1-1 | TRBD1
CASSPLSRGEATGELFF | TGTGCCAGCAGTCCCCTAAGCAGGGGCGAAGCGACCGGGGAGCTGTTTTTT | TRBV6-8 | once | TRBJ2-2 | .
CASSGGTGGFTEAFF | TGTGCCAGCAGCGGAGGGACAGGGGGCTTCACTGAAGCTTTCTTT | TRBV9 | . | TRBJ1-1 | TRBD1
CASSLVAAGNEKLFF | TGTGCCAGCAGTTTGGTGGCAGCCGGCAATGAAAAACTGTTTTTT | TRBV28 | . | TRBJ1-4 | .
CASSNYNSPLHF | TGTGCCAGCAGCAACTATAATTCACCCCTCCACTTT | TRBV6-8 | . | TRBJ1-6 | .